The subject of this entry is one T cell receptor beta chain. This sample stems from a study of early T cells in non-severe SARS-CoV-2 infection. V dropped 1 base and J dropped 7 bases, with 10 bases sitting between them. The length of the CDR3 is 13 residues. Germline CDR1 SGHNT, CDR2 YENEEA. From the 5' RACE reads, TCRdb called clonotypes with MiXCR, one entry per CDR3 protein. Of approximately 77,000 distinct CDR3 sequences in the sample, roughly an eighth were seen once. Sequences were derived from whole blood, sampled at baseline. The sequence was collected from an adult who was a healthcare worker with PCR-confirmed SARS-CoV-2 infection or an uninfected control (not recorded which). The donor label of this sample is uncertain. This chain connects TRBV11-3 to TRBJ2-5; D uncertain. The CDR3 sequence: CASSLADSGTQYF. For the CDR3, the DNA is TGTGCCAGCAGCTTAGCTGATTCGGGGACCCAGTACTTC.